The following is a TCR beta chain sequence with its context. As yet, its antigen is unknown. Only in-frame clones appear in the TCRdb table, and some are missing; sequencing was by immunoSEQ multiplex PCR. The sample lists around 26,000 clones; 85% were seen once. The CDR3 consists of 14 residues. The germline V gene has CDR1 MDHEN and CDR2 SYDVKM. With 7 bases removed from V and 0 bases from J, the gap between germline ends came to 10 bases. The source of the sample is a study of OX40 agonist ivuxolimab in advanced cancers. Looking at the study overall: A mean age of around 63 years, range about 23 to 80, was recorded, and 70% to 85% were male. General study points: Certain nonresponding patients likewise had low normalized T-cell clonal expansion. Both CD4+ and CD8+ T cell populations in blood had undergone clonal expansion by week 6 at 0.1 to 3.0 mg/kg.

The sequence derives from an adult with an advanced solid tumor such as melanoma, head and neck, liver or kidney cancer. The sample here was CD4+ or CD8+ T cells sorted from blood, taken in a trial of the OX40 agonist ivuxolimab. The chain employs TRBV28 and TRBJ1-5; no definite D call. This chain's CDR3 is CASNMMDSNQPQHF. For the CDR3, the DNA is TGTGCCAGCAACATGATGGATAGCAATCAGCCCCAGCATTTT.